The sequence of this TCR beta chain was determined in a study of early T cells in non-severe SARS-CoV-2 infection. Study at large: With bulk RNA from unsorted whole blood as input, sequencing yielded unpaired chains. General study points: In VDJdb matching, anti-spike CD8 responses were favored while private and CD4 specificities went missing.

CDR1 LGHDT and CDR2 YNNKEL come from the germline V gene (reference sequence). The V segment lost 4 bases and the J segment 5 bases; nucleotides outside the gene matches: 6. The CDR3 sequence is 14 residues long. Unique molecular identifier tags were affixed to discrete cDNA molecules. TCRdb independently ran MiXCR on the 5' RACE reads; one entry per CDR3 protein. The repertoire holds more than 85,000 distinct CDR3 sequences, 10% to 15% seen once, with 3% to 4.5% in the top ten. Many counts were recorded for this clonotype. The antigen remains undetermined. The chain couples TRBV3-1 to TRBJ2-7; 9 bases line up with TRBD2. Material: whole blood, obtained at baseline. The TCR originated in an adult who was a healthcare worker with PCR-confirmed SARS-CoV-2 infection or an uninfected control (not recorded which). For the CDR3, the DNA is TGTGCCAGCAGCCGGACTAGCGTCCCCCACGAGCAGTACTTC. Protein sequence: CASSRTSVPHEQYF.